One sample yielded the 7 T cell receptor beta chains listed below, sequenced in a study of shared clonotypes between healthy human individuals. CD45RO-negative, CCR7-selected cells formed the naive CD8 fraction, which excluded terminally differentiated effector memory CD45RA+ cells. Assay used: immunoSEQ multiplex PCR; TCRdb lists only in-frame clones, some missing. The sample carries about 1,900,000 clones, about 95% recorded once. Sequenced input: naive CD8+ T cells sorted from blood. These receptors were taken from a young man in good health.

The chain uses TRBV7-9 and TRBJ2-2, with a weak D call TRBD2 (5 bases). Germline V gene data show CDR1 as SEHNR and CDR2 as FQNEAQ (reference sequence). The CDR3 covers 16 residues. Trimming cost V 8 bases and J 2 bases, with 18 bases left between them. The CDR3 is CASWVPGTLNTGELFF. CDR3 DNA sequence: TGTGCCAGCTGGGTCCCGGGAACATTAAACACCGGGGAGCTGTTTTTT. Drawing the rest from reference TRBV7-9 and TRBJ2-2, the complete variable domain is DTGVSQNPRHKITKRGQNVTFRCDPISEHNRLYWYRQTLGQGPEFLTYFQNEAQLEKSRLLSDRFSAERPKGSFSTLEIQRTEQGDSAMYLCASWVPGTLNTGELFFGEGSRLTVL.

This clone was seen a few times. CDR3 coding DNA: TGCGCCAGCAGTGAGGGGTCGGGTAATTCACCCCTCCACTTT. Protein: CASSEGSGNSPLHF. The chain carries TRBV10-2 and TRBJ1-6; D is unclear. There are 14 residues in the CDR3. Germline V gene data show CDR1 as WSHSY and CDR2 as SAAADI. V shed 2 bases and J shed 6 bases, with 8 bases lying between them.

This clone was recorded only once. The chain employs TRBV5-8 and TRBJ1-2; D is unclear. Per germline, CDR1 SGHTS and CDR2 YDEGEE. V was shortened by 4 bases and J by 3 bases, with 10 bases between the two germline ends. CDR3 length: 13 residues. CDR3 loop: CASSPDLYYGYTF. The CDR3 DNA reads TGTGCCAGCAGCCCGGACTTGTACTATGGCTACACCTTC.

V and J are TRBV30 and TRBJ2-6; no clear D gene. This CDR3 region has 15 residues. Trimming shortened V by 0 bases and J by 2 bases, and 8 bases separated the two germline ends. Germline V gives CDR1 GTSNPN, CDR2 SVGIG (reference sequence). Here the CDR3 DNA reads TGTGCCTGGAGTGTAGAGCCGGCTGGGGCCAACGTCCTGACTTTC. Translated: CAWSVEPAGANVLTF.

V usage is TRBV18 and J usage is TRBJ2-7; no clear D gene. The CDR3 runs to 11 residues. V was clipped by 2 bases and J by 3 bases, with 2 bases between them. From germline, CDR1 is KGHSH and CDR2 LQKENI. This CDR3 is CASSPNYEQYF. CDR3 coding DNA: TGTGCCAGCTCACCAAACTACGAGCAGTACTTC.

Comment on this clone: Different DNA sequences within this sample yield the same CDR3. V usage is TRBV11-2 and J usage is TRBJ1-3; 7 bases fit TRBD1. Germline values: CDR1 SGHAT, CDR2 FQNNGV. V dropped 0 bases and J dropped 1; count of bases not matched to a gene: 0. The CDR3 extends over 15 amino acids. The CDR3 is CASSLDRGSGNTIYF. The CDR3 DNA reads as TGTGCCAGCAGCTTAGACAGGGGGTCTGGAAACACCATATATTTT.

With respect to this clone: Other DNA sequences of this sample code for an identical CDR3. The chain couples TRBV7-6 to TRBJ2-7; weak D call: TRBD2 (6 bases). V was shortened by 1 base and J by 2 bases, with 12 bases between the two germline ends. Germline V gives CDR1 SGHVS, CDR2 FNYEAQ. There are 15 residues in the CDR3. The CDR3 nucleotides are TGTGCCAGCAGCTTAGGCGCGGGGACCCCCTACGAGCAGTACTTC. This encodes CASSLGAGTPYEQYF.